Sequencing of this T cell receptor (beta chain) was carried out in a study of regulatory T cells in long-lasting Graves disease. This clonotype appeared many times. To make TCR beta libraries, researchers used iRepertoire HTBI primers and Arm-PCR of CDR3 regions. TCRdb re-derived calls from the multiplex PCR reads in MiXCR, one entry per CDR3 protein. The sample records fewer than 400,000 distinct CDR3 sequences, over 15% being singletons. Germline CDR1 reads MNHEY; CDR2 reads SVGEGT. The CDR3 consists of 12 residues. The V gene lost 6 bases and the J gene lost 2 bases, with 7 bases spanning the gap. As to time point: newly diagnosed GD, antithyroid drugs for less than 3 months. From RNA extracted from PBMCs, the TCR library was made.

The chain carries TRBV6-2 or TRBV6-3 and TRBJ1-2, with D unclear. The sequences come from peripheral blood mononuclear cells (PBMCs), collected at new diagnosis, from a patient treated with antithyroid drugs. The TCR originated in a female donor with Graves disease. CDR3: CASRQGNYGYTF. CDR3 DNA: TGTGCCAGCAGGCAAGGAAACTATGGCTACACCTTC.